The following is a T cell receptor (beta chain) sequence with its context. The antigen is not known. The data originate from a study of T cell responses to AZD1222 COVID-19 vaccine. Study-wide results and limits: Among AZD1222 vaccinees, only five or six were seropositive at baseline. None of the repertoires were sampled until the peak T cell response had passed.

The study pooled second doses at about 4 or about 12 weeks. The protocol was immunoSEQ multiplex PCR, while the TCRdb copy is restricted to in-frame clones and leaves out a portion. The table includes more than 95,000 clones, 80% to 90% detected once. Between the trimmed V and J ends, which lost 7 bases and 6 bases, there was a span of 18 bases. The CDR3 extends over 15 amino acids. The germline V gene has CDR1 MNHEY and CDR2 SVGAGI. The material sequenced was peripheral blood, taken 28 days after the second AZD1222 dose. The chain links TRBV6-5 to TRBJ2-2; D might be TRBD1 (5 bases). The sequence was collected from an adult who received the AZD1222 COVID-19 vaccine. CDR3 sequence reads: CASTLQGRNPGELFF. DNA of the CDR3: TGTGCCAGCACCCTCCAGGGTAGAAACCCCGGGGAGCTGTTTTTT.